These T cell receptor beta chains were read from a single sample in a study of blood T cell repertoires in COVID-19. TCRdb's copy holds only in-frame clones and misses some; the assay was immunoSEQ multiplex PCR. This sample has 300,000 to 350,000 clones; approximately 88% occur once, and the top ten carry around 10%. Sequencing was done on a sample of peripheral blood. The receptors come from a man aged 30 to 39 with COVID-19, enrolled during active disease. CDR3s include the opening cysteine and the closing phenylalanine or tryptophan. The D gene is left open where the match is weak. Rows may omit the clone size; those that give it use once, few, many or a size class.

clone_size | j_call | v_call | d_call | cdr3_aa | cdr3_nt
few | TRBJ1-5 | TRBV6-4 | - | CASSDPTGTSNSNQPQHF | TGTGCCAGCAGTGACCCGACAGGAACATCAAATAGCAATCAGCCCCAGCATTTT
- | TRBJ2-1 | TRBV19 | TRBD2 | CASMQGPHTSGGNEQFF | TGTGCCAGTATGCAGGGCCCCCACACTAGCGGGGGCAATGAGCAGTTCTTC
- | TRBJ2-5 | TRBV2 | TRBD2 | CASSPGLAGGRGTQYF | TGTGCCAGCAGCCCGGGACTAGCGGGGGGGCGGGGGACCCAGTACTTC
- | TRBJ1-4 | TRBV13 | TRBD1 | CASSLKGAEEKLFF | TGTGCCAGCAGCTTAAAGGGGGCTGAAGAAAAACTGTTTTTT
once | TRBJ1-1 | TRBV6-5 | TRBD1 | CASSSITTGGVTEAFF | TGTGCCAGCAGTTCCATAACGACAGGGGGCGTCACTGAAGCTTTCTTT
- | TRBJ2-3 | TRBV19 | - | CASSIWAGGTDTQYF | TGTGCCAGTAGTATTTGGGCAGGGGGGACAGATACGCAGTATTTT
once | TRBJ1-3 | TRBV29-1 | TRBD1 | CSVVAQGKAGNTIYF | TGCAGCGTTGTCGCACAGGGGAAGGCTGGAAACACCATATATTTT
- | TRBJ1-4 | TRBV19 | TRBD1 | CASRDRGEEKLFF | TGTGCCAGTAGGGACAGGGGAGAAGAAAAACTGTTTTTT
once | TRBJ1-5 | TRBV6-2/TRBV6-3 | TRBD1 | CASSRTGVDHQPQHF | TGTGCCAGCAGTCGAACAGGGGTAGATCATCAGCCCCAGCATTTT
- | TRBJ2-3 | TRBV7-9 | TRBD2 | CASSLPTSGDLTDTQYF | TGTGCCAGCAGCTTACCCACTAGCGGGGACCTCACAGATACGCAGTATTTT
- | TRBJ2-6 | TRBV18 | TRBD1 | CASSPGQGSGANVLTF | TGTGCCAGCTCCCCCGGACAGGGCTCTGGGGCCAACGTCCTGACTTTC
- | TRBJ1-4 | TRBV6-2/TRBV6-3 | TRBD1 | CASSDTGTEEEKLFF | TGTGCCAGCAGTGATACCGGGACAGAAGAAGAAAAACTGTTTTTT
- | TRBJ2-7 | TRBV19 | - | CASSIDLTATYEQYF | TGTGCCAGTAGTATAGATCTGACAGCCACCTACGAGCAGTACTTC
- | TRBJ1-1 | TRBV6-1 | - | CASSEARNTEAFF | TGTGCCAGCAGTGAAGCTAGGAACACTGAAGCTTTCTTT
- | TRBJ1-5 | TRBV28 | - | CASIGRGLASNQPQHF | TGTGCCAGCATAGGGAGGGGTCTAGCTAGCAATCAGCCCCAGCATTTT
- | TRBJ2-2 | TRBV7-3 | TRBD2 | CASSFGTITGELFF | TGTGCCAGCAGTTTTGGGACTATAACCGGGGAGCTGTTTTTT
- | TRBJ2-7 | TRBV7-2 | TRBD2 | CASSRGGGSGGREQYF | TGTGCCAGCAGCCGGGGAGGAGGTAGCGGGGGCCGCGAGCAGTACTTC
- | TRBJ1-2 | TRBV21-1 | - | CASSKEVSGFTEPNYGYTF | TGTGCCAGCAGCAAAGAGGTATCAGGCTTTACGGAACCTAACTATGGCTACACCTTC
- | TRBJ1-3 | TRBV7-9 | - | CASSSWGRGGLYGNTIYF | TGTGCCAGCAGCTCCTGGGGCAGAGGGGGTTTATATGGAAACACCATATATTTT
- | TRBJ1-6 | TRBV27 | TRBD1 | CASSLSDRGSSPLHF | TGTGCCAGCAGCCTTTCGGACAGGGGATCTTCACCCCTCCACTTT
- | TRBJ2-2 | TRBV18 | - | CASSPPNTGANTGELFF | TGTGCCAGCTCACCACCAAATACAGGAGCGAACACCGGGGAGCTGTTTTTT
- | TRBJ2-1 | TRBV9 | TRBD1 | CASRVTGGLYNEQFF | TGTGCCAGCAGGGTGACAGGGGGCCTCTACAATGAGCAGTTCTTC